The 28 T cell receptor beta chains below were found in one sample sequenced in a study of T-cell memory formation after mild COVID-19 listed by TCRdb under 2021. Libraries were made using 5' RACE. TCRdb names Illumina NovaSeq 6000 as the instrument used. TCRdb ran its own pipeline on the public reads, namely fastp trimming at Q25 and MiXCR clone calling, and kept in-frame beta chains. Rows with one shared CDR3 protein collapse into an entry with the most common genes and DNA. This sample holds approximately 450,000 distinct CDR3 sequences; roughly 18% were observed only once. The ten largest clones add up to around an eighth of the sample. Sequencing input: PBMCs or a T cell subset sorted from them (not recorded which). The receptors here all came from an adult woman who had mild COVID-19 (a few samples of this study predate the infection). The sample titles of this study are shuffled in the database, so cell type and time point are left out; the donor was told from shared clones.

Concerning this clonotype itself: Lacking the conserved final phenylalanine or tryptophan, this CDR3 likely reflects a read error. This chain links TRBV20-1 with TRBJ1-2, with D perhaps matching TRBD1 (5 bases). The CDR3 has 11 amino acids. The V gene's germline CDR1 is DFQATT and CDR2 SNEGSKA (reference sequence). The CDR3 DNA reads as TGCAGGGGAAAAGGGGACTATGGCTACACCTTA. Encoded protein: CRGKGDYGYTL.

This clonotype was counted between two and nine times. This chain links TRBV19 with TRBJ2-6, with D possibly matching TRBD1 (6 bases). The germline CDR1 and CDR2 sequences are LNHDA and SQIVND (reference sequence). V lost 6 bases, J lost 1 base, and 16 bases lay in between. This CDR3 region has 17 residues. This chain's CDR3 is CASSTPDSLSGANVLTF. CDR3 DNA sequence: TGTGCCAGTAGCACCCCGGACAGCCTATCTGGGGCCAACGTCCTGACTTTC.

The chain is built from TRBV20-1 and TRBJ2-1; 8 nucleotides match TRBD1. V lost 0 bases, J lost 12 bases, and 16 bases stayed unmatched. The CDR3 runs to 16 residues. Germline loops: CDR1 DFQATT, CDR2 SNEGSKA (reference sequence). The CDR3 region is CSARDGGQGYEMGQFF. The CDR3 DNA reads TGCAGTGCTAGAGACGGCGGACAGGGCTACGAAATGGGGCAGTTCTTC.

The chain links TRBV12-3 or TRBV12-4 to TRBJ2-2; D may be TRBD1 or TRBD2 (6 bases each). V was shortened by 3 bases and J by 6 bases, with 14 bases between the two germline ends. This CDR3 contains 15 residues. CDR3 sequence: CASSFRGRTAGELFF. The CDR3 region has the DNA TGTGCCAGCAGTTTCCGGGGGCGAACCGCCGGGGAGCTGTTTTTT.

The chain is built from TRBV6-5 and TRBJ2-1; 7 bases map to TRBD2. The CDR3 extends over 12 amino acids. The germline V gene encodes CDR1 MNHEY and CDR2 SVGAGI. V gave up 5 bases and J gave up 14 bases; unmatched junction bases: 9. CDR3 residues: CASSPPEGGKFF. DNA of the CDR3: TGTGCCAGCAGTCCACCGGAGGGAGGGAAGTTCTTC.

This chain uses TRBV10-3 with TRBJ1-5, with 10 bases matching TRBD1. V was clipped by 2 bases and J by 7 bases; unmatched bases: 2. The CDR3 length is 14 residues. Germline CDR1 and CDR2: ENHRY and SYGVKD. CDR3 nucleotide sequence: TGTGCCATCAGTGAGGGACAGGGGGGACAGCCCCAGCATTTT. Protein sequence: CAISEGQGGQPQHF.

Ten or more counts support this clonotype. V usage is TRBV4-3 and J usage is TRBJ1-4; D is undetermined. Trimming removed 0 bases at V and 8 bases at J, with 16 bases between. The CDR3 is 16 amino acids. Germline-derived CDR1 and CDR2 are LGHNA and YSLEER. CDR3 in amino acids: CASSQESWAGREKLFF. The DNA for the CDR3 is TGCGCCAGCAGCCAAGAGTCCTGGGCGGGGAGGGAAAAACTGTTTTTT.

V and J are TRBV5-6 and TRBJ1-4; 7 bases fit TRBD1. V lost 3 bases, J lost 8 bases, and 16 bases stayed unmatched. Germline V gene sequence: CDR1 SGHDT, CDR2 YYEEEE. The CDR3 is made up of 17 amino acids. The CDR3 coding sequence is TGTGCCAGCAGCTGGGGGACAAGGGGGCTACCGGGGGAAAAACTGTTTTTT. Protein: CASSWGTRGLPGEKLFF. Using reference TRBV5-6 and TRBJ1-4 for the parts outside the CDR3, the full variable domain is DAGVTQSPTHLIKTRGQQVTLRCSPKSGHDTVSWYQQALGQGPQFIFQYYEEEERQRGNFPDRFSGHQFPNYSSELNVNALLLGDSALYLCASSWGTRGLPGEKLFFGSGTQLSVL.

V usage is TRBV2 and J usage is TRBJ2-1; TRBD2 matches at 11 bases. V dropped 6 bases and J dropped 2; count of bases not matched to a gene: 6. CDR1 and CDR2 (germline): SNHLY, FYNNEI. The CDR3 has 16 amino acids. The CDR3 is CASSRTLAGAYNEQFF. DNA of the CDR3: TGTGCCAGCAGCCGAACACTAGCGGGAGCCTACAATGAGCAGTTCTTC.

This clonotype has just a few counts. The CDR3 nucleotides are TGTGCCAGCAGTTCGCCGACTGGAAACACCATATATTTT. The encoded protein is CASSSPTGNTIYF. This chain joins TRBV6-5 and TRBJ1-3; no firm D call. Germline loops: CDR1 MNHEY, CDR2 SVGAGI. The ends were cut back, 4 bases at V and 2 bases at J, with 6 bases in the middle. This CDR3 region has 13 residues.

This clonotype was counted many times. The rearrangement links TRBV4-2 to TRBJ2-7, with D hard to call. From germline, CDR1 is LGHNA and CDR2 YNFKEQ. Trimming cost V 0 bases and J 4 bases, with 10 bases left between them. The length of the CDR3 is 14 residues. CDR3 in DNA: TGTGCCAGCAGCCAAGACGATTACGGTTACGAGCAGTACTTC. It specifies CASSQDDYGYEQYF.

This clonotype was observed a handful of times. As DNA, the CDR3 is TGCAGTGCTAGACCTCGGCTTGATGGCTACACCTTC. This encodes CSARPRLDGYTF. The chain combines TRBV20-1 with TRBJ1-2, with D unresolved. Germline V gene sequence: CDR1 DFQATT, CDR2 SNEGSKA (reference sequence). Trimming took off 2 bases at V and 6 bases at J, with 10 bases between the two ends. CDR3 length: 12 amino acids.

This clonotype was recorded at least ten times. The chain links TRBV5-5 to TRBJ2-7; D is ambiguous. Per germline, CDR1 SGHKS and CDR2 YYEKEE (reference sequence). The CDR3 has 15 residues. V was cut by 1 base and J by 0 bases, with 11 bases left in between. The CDR3 protein is CASSLLRASSYEQYF. The CDR3 DNA reads as TGTGCCAGCAGCTTGTTACGGGCCAGCTCCTACGAGCAGTACTTC.

This clonotype was detected only a few times. The chain has TRBV7-9 and TRBJ1-6; 8 bases align to TRBD1. Trimming cost V 1 base and J 7 bases; bases outside gene matches: 6. CDR3 length: 16 residues. Per the germline V gene, CDR1 is SEHNR and CDR2 is FQNEAQ (reference sequence). CDR3 sequence (DNA): TGTGCCAGCAGCTTAGGCGGACAGGGAGGAAATTCACCCCTCCACTTT. It is translated as CASSLGGQGGNSPLHF.

There are a few counts of this clonotype. The chain employs TRBV24-1 and TRBJ2-2; D may be TRBD2 (6 bases). Trimming pared 3 bases from V and 4 bases from J, leaving 11 bases between. CDR1 KGHDR and CDR2 SFDVKD come from the germline V gene. This CDR3 has 15 residues. The CDR3 region is CATSDPSRGTGELFF. In nucleotides, the CDR3 is TGTGCCACCAGTGATCCTTCGCGGGGCACCGGGGAGCTGTTTTTT.

The chain employs TRBV15 and TRBJ1-2; no definite D call. Trimming removed 3 bases from V and 1 base from J, with 15 bases in between. This CDR3 contains 16 residues. CDR1 is LNHNV, CDR2 YYDKDF, per germline (reference sequence). The CDR3 region has the DNA TGTGCCACCAGCAGGGGAAGCTCTACTCTTAACTATGGCTACACCTTC. Its protein product is CATSRGSSTLNYGYTF.

V gene TRBV5-5 combines with J gene TRBJ1-2; no clear D gene. V was pared by 0 bases and J by 2 bases, with 8 bases between. CDR3 size: 14 residues. Germline CDR1 reads SGHKS; CDR2 reads YYEKEE (reference sequence). The CDR3 here is CASSLAAPNYGYTF. CDR3 bases: TGTGCCAGCAGCTTGGCGGCTCCAAACTATGGCTACACCTTC.

With regard to this clonotype: One junction end does not reproduce the germline sequence, and a read error may be involved. The chain is built from TRBV5-1 and TRBJ1-1; 8 positions agree with TRBD1. Germline CDR1 is SGHRS and CDR2 is YFSETQ. This CDR3 has 16 amino acids. The CDR3 is CDSSSDRGVGDTEAFF. DNA of the CDR3: TGCGACAGCAGCTCCGACAGGGGTGTTGGGGACACTGAAGCTTTCTTT. Variable domain in full (rest from reference TRBV5-1 and TRBJ1-1): KAGVTQTPRYLIKTRGQQVTLSCSPISGHRSVSWYQQTPGQGLQFLFEYFSETQRNKGNFPGRFSGRQFSNSRSEMNVSTLELGDSALYLCDSSSDRGVGDTEAFFGQGTRLTVV.

The sample holds a few counts of this clonotype. The chain uses TRBV20-1 and TRBJ2-7; 9 bases line up with TRBD1. V lost 2 bases to trimming and J lost 1 base; unmatched junction nucleotides: 6. The V gene's germline CDR1 is DFQATT and CDR2 SNEGSKA (reference sequence). This CDR3 is 15 amino acids long. Written as DNA, the CDR3 is TGCAGTGCTAGAAGCCGGGACAGGGATTCCTACGAGCAGTACTTC. It encodes CSARSRDRDSYEQYF.

The V and J genes are TRBV6-6 and TRBJ1-1; D is ambiguous. Germline CDR1 and CDR2: MNHNY and SVGAGI (reference sequence). This CDR3 comprises 18 residues. Trimming removed 2 bases from V and 0 bases from J, with 19 bases in between. This chain's CDR3 is CASSYTPGVLSVNTEAFF. DNA for the CDR3: TGTGCCAGCAGTTACACCCCCGGCGTCTTGTCGGTGAACACTGAAGCTTTCTTT.

This clonotype was seen ten or more times. The chain links TRBV4-1 to TRBJ2-1, with D maybe TRBD2 (6 bases). Trimming cost V 3 bases and J 4 bases, with 10 bases left between them. Germline values: CDR1 MGHRA, CDR2 YSYEKL. This CDR3 is built from 14 residues. CDR3 in amino acids: CASSHGLTYNEQFF. The CDR3, as DNA: TGCGCCAGCAGCCACGGACTAACTTACAATGAGCAGTTCTTC.

This clonotype was counted between two and nine times. The chain couples TRBV10-3 to TRBJ2-1, with D perhaps TRBD2 (6 bases). The CDR3 contains 15 residues. V gave up 6 bases and J gave up 5 bases, with 17 bases separating them. CDR1 is ENHRY and CDR2 is SYGVKD in the germline V gene. The CDR3: CAISATSPGDNEQFF. As DNA, the CDR3 is TGTGCCATCAGCGCAACTTCCCCGGGAGACAATGAGCAGTTCTTC.

The chain employs TRBV9 and TRBJ1-1; D is perhaps TRBD1 (5 bases). V was cut by 4 bases and J by 3 bases, with 19 bases left in between. The V gene's germline CDR1 is SGDLS and CDR2 YYNGEE. This CDR3 has 16 amino acids. As DNA, the CDR3 is TGTGCCAGCAGCCAATCTCTTTCCAGGGCAGACACTGAAGCTTTCTTT. Encoded protein: CASSQSLSRADTEAFF.

This clonotype was recorded once. The rearrangement uses TRBV4-1 and TRBJ2-4, with TRBD1 identical over 10 bases. Germline V lookup: CDR1 MGHRA, CDR2 YSYEKL. This CDR3 is built from 14 residues. V was clipped by 3 bases and J by 4 bases; unmatched bases: 0. The CDR3 here is CASSQGQGKNIQYF. The CDR3, as DNA: TGCGCCAGCAGCCAGGGACAGGGGAAAAACATTCAGTACTTC.

This clonotype came up a few times. The CDR3 coding sequence is TGCGCCAGCAGCTTAACCATACTAGGTAATGAGCAGTTCTTC. Amino acid sequence: CASSLTILGNEQFF. J is TRBJ2-1 and V is TRBV5-1; D is possibly TRBD2 (5 bases). The CDR3 totals 14 residues. V was pared by 2 bases and J by 7 bases, with 13 bases between. Germline V lookup: CDR1 SGHRS, CDR2 YFSETQ.

A few counts support this clonotype. The rearrangement uses TRBV20-1 and TRBJ2-6, with D possibly TRBD2 on 5 matching bases. This CDR3 has 15 amino acids. The V gene lost 7 bases and the J gene lost 0 bases, with 13 bases spanning the gap. Germline V gene lookup returns CDR1 DFQATT and CDR2 SNEGSKA (reference sequence). CDR3 nucleotide sequence: TGCAGTGTGAGCGGCGCCAGCTCTGGGGCCAACGTCCTGACTTTC. Protein: CSVSGASSGANVLTF.

The chain is built from TRBV27 and TRBJ1-2, with D unclear. The CDR3 is made up of 13 amino acids. With 6 bases removed from V and 5 bases from J, the gap between germline ends came to 13 bases. Germline CDR1 MNHEY, CDR2 SMNVEV (reference sequence). The CDR3 bases are TGTGCCAGCAGAACTGAGGGATTGTATGGCTACACCTTC. Translating gives CASRTEGLYGYTF.

The sample holds a few counts of this clonotype. The chain carries TRBV7-7 and TRBJ2-6; D is undetermined. Germline loops: CDR1 SSHAT, CDR2 FNYEAQ (reference sequence). The ends were cut back, 1 base at V and 0 bases at J, with 7 bases in the middle. This CDR3 region has 16 residues. CDR3: CASSLEANSGANVLTF. CDR3 DNA sequence: TGTGCCAGCAGCTTAGAGGCAAACTCTGGGGCCAACGTCCTGACTTTC.